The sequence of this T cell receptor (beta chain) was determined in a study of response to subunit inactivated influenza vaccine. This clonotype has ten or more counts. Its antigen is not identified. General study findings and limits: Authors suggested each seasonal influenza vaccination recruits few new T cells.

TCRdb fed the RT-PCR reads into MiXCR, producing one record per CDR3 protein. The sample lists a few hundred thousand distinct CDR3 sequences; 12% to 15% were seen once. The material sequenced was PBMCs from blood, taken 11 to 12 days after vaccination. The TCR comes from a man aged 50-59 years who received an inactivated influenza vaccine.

The CDR3 sequence: CASSRSTGELFF. The CDR3 region has the DNA TGTGCCAGCAGTCGTAGCACCGGGGAGCTGTTTTTT. The V call is TRBV12-3 or TRBV12-4, the J call TRBJ2-2, with D unresolved. The CDR3 has 12 residues. Trimming cost V 5 bases and J 4 bases, with 5 bases left between them.